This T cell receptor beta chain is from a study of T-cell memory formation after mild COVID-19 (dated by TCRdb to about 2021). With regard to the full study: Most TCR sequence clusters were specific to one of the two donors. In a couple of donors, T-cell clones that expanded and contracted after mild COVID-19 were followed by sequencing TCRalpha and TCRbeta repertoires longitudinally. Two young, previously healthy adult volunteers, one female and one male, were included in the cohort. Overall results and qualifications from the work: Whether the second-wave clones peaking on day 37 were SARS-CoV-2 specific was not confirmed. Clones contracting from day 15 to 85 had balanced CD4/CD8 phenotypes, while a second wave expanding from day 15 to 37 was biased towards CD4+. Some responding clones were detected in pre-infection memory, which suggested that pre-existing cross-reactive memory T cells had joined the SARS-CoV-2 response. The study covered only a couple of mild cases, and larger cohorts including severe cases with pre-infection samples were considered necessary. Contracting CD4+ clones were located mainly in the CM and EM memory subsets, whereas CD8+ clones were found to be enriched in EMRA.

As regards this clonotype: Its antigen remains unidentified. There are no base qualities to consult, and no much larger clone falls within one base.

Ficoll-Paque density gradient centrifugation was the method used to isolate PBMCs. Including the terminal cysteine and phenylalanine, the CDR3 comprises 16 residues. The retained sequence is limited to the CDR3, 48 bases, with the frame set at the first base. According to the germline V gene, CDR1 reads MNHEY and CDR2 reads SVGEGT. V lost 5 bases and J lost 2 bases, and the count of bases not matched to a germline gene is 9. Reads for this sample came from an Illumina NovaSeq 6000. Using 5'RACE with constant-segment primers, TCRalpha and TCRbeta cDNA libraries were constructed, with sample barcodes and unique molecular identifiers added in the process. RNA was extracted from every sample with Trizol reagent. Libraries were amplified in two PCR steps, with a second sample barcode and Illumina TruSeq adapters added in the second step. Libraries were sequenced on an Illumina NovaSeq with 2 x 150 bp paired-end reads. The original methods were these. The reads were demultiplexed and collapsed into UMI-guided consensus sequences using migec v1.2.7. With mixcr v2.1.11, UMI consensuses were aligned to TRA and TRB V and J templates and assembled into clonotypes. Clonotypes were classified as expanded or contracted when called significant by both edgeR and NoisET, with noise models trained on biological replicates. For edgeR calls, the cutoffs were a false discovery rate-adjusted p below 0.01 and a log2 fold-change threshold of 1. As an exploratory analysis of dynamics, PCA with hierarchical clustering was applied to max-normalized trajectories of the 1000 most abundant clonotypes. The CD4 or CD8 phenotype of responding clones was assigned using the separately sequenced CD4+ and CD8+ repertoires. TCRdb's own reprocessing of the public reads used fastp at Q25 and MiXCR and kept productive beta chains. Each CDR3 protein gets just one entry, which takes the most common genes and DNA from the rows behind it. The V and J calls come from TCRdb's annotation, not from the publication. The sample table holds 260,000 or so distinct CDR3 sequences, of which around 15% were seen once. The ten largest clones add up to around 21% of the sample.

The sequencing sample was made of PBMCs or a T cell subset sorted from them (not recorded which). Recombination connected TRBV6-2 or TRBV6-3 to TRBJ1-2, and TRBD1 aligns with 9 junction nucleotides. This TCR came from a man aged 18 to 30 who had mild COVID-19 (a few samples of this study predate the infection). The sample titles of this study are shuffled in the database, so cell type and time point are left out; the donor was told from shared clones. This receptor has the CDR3 CASSTRDREFNYGYTF. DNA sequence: TGTGCCAGCAGTACAAGGGACAGGGAGTTCAACTATGGCTACACCTTC.